These 27 T cell receptor beta chains share one sample of origin, sequenced in a study of cytomegalovirus exposure and HLA in healthy donors. The PCR used 60 Vbeta and 13 Jbeta primers. TCRdb's table, derived via immunoSEQ multiplex PCR, lists solely in-frame clones and lacks some. The repertoire consists of 120,000 or so clones, with roughly 80% occurring once and the leading ten covering over 2%. The sequenced sample was PBMCs. The origin of the receptors is a man aged 30 to 39 in good health and CMV-seronegative.

In its sample, this clone was seen once. The chain recombines TRBV7-9 with TRBJ1-6; no clear D gene. The CDR3 sequence is 16 residues long. The germline CDR1 and CDR2 sequences are SEHNR and FQNEAQ (reference sequence). Trimming took off 2 bases at V and 2 bases at J, with 10 bases between the two ends. In nucleotides, the CDR3 is TGTGCCAGCAGCTTATATGAGTTGCCCTATAATTCACCCCTCCACTTT. Translating gives CASSLYELPYNSPLHF.

This chain joins TRBV2 and TRBJ2-7; D perhaps matches TRBD1 (6 bases). CDR1 and CDR2 from the germline V gene are SNHLY and FYNNEI. V lost 5 bases and J lost 1, with 12 bases in between. The CDR3 length is 14 residues. CDR3 nucleotides: TGTGCCAGCAGTATGACGGGACATTCCTACGAGCAGTACTTC. It yields the protein CASSMTGHSYEQYF.

This clone was seen only a few times. The chain employs TRBV5-5 and TRBJ2-7; D might be TRBD1 (6 bases). Germline V gives CDR1 SGHKS, CDR2 YYEKEE (reference sequence). The V gene lost 4 bases and the J gene lost 6 bases, with 17 bases spanning the gap. The CDR3 length is 14 residues. CDR3 sequence reads: CASSQLTGAPEQYF. Here the CDR3 DNA reads TGTGCCAGCAGCCAGTTGACAGGCGCCCCCGAGCAGTACTTC.

This chain joins TRBV2 and TRBJ2-3; 13 positions match TRBD2. The V gene's germline CDR1 is SNHLY and CDR2 FYNNEI. Germline trimming cut 10 bases from V and 2 bases from J; bases unmatched to any gene: 6. The length of the CDR3 is 15 residues. The CDR3 region is CATRLAGGPTDTQYF. The DNA of the CDR3 is TGTGCCACCCGACTAGCGGGGGGACCCACAGATACGCAGTATTTT.

The chain links TRBV5-1 to TRBJ2-5; 8 bases agree with TRBD2. Per germline, CDR1 SGHRS and CDR2 YFSETQ. With 4 bases clipped from V and 2 bases from J, the junction kept 13 bases outside the gene matches. The CDR3 sequence is 17 residues long. CDR3 amino acids: CASSPTPARGVQETQYF. The CDR3 DNA reads as TGCGCCAGCAGCCCCACCCCTGCGCGGGGGGTGCAAGAGACCCAGTACTTC.

The chain employs TRBV5-4 and TRBJ1-1; 9 bases are shared with TRBD1. Germline CDR1 reads SGHNT; CDR2 reads YYREEE (reference sequence). With 5 bases clipped from V and 3 bases from J, the junction kept 8 bases outside the gene matches. The CDR3 extends over 15 amino acids. DNA of the CDR3: TGTGCCAGCAGTCGGGACAGGGTGGCGGACACTGAAGCTTTCTTT. It yields the protein CASSRDRVADTEAFF.

The chain carries TRBV11-2 and TRBJ2-7; TRBD2 aligns across 14 bases. This CDR3 is 17 amino acids long. Germline V gives CDR1 SGHAT, CDR2 FQNNGV. The V and J ends lost 5 bases and 3 bases, in that order; junction bases with no gene match: 9. CDR3: CASSRGLAGAALYEQYF. The CDR3 region has the DNA TGTGCCAGCAGCCGGGGACTAGCGGGGGCCGCACTCTACGAGCAGTACTTC.

The V gene is TRBV7-9, the J gene TRBJ1-1, with D hard to call. With 1 base removed from V and 1 base from J, the gap between germline ends came to 16 bases. The CDR3 runs to 17 residues. CDR1 is SEHNR, CDR2 FQNEAQ, per germline (reference sequence). The CDR3 nucleotides read TGTGCCAGCAGCTTAGTATCGTTGCGACGGGGGAACACTGAAGCTTTCTTT. It is translated as CASSLVSLRRGNTEAFF.

The chain employs TRBV6-1 and TRBJ2-3; 7 bases fit TRBD2. From germline, CDR1 is MNHNS and CDR2 SASEGT. After removal of 2 bases from V and 2 bases from J, the junction contained 4 bases not matched to a gene. CDR3 length: 15 amino acids. The CDR3 protein is CASSELAGDTDTQYF. Here the CDR3 DNA reads TGTGCCAGCAGTGAACTCGCGGGGGACACAGATACGCAGTATTTT.

This rearrangement joins TRBV7-9 to TRBJ2-3; possible D gene TRBD2, 5 bases. The CDR3 is 15 residues long. Germline loops: CDR1 SEHNR, CDR2 FQNEAQ (reference sequence). Trimming cost V 3 bases and J 2 bases, with 12 bases left between them. CDR3: CASSLNEGPTDTQYF. CDR3 nucleotides: TGTGCCAGCAGCTTGAATGAGGGCCCCACAGATACGCAGTATTTT.

CDR3 sequence (DNA): TGTGCCAGCAGCTCCGGGGGGGGCAGGCCCTACGAGCAGTACTTC. Protein sequence: CASSSGGGRPYEQYF. The chain uses TRBV7-2 and TRBJ2-7, with 8 bases aligning to TRBD2. V gave up 4 bases and J gave up 2 bases; unmatched junction bases: 7. Per the germline V gene, CDR1 is SGHTA and CDR2 is FQGNSA. The CDR3 has 15 amino acids.

The V and J genes are TRBV5-1 and TRBJ1-1, with TRBD1 matching 8 bases. Germline loops: CDR1 SGHRS, CDR2 YFSETQ. The CDR3 is 13 residues long. The V segment lost 4 bases and the J segment 10 bases; nucleotides outside the gene matches: 9. The CDR3 region has the DNA TGCGCCAGCAGCGGTGGACAGGGTTTTGTAGCTTTCTTT. Residues: CASSGGQGFVAFF.

V and J are TRBV2 and TRBJ2-3; 8 nucleotides agree with TRBD1. Germline lookup yields CDR1 SNHLY and CDR2 FYNNEI. The CDR3 totals 15 residues. The V and J ends lost 1 base and 6 bases, in that order; junction bases with no gene match: 6. The DNA of the CDR3 is TGTGCCAGCAGTGAAGGGACAGGGTCGGAGGATACGCAGTATTTT. This encodes CASSEGTGSEDTQYF.

A note on this clone: A read error may produce the germline difference seen at one junction end. This rearrangement joins TRBV5-8 to TRBJ1-5; 9 nucleotides match TRBD1. The V gene's germline CDR1 is SGHTS and CDR2 YDEGEE. This CDR3 spans 17 amino acids. CDR3 loop: CASSSTGTGKSSQPQHF. In nucleotides, the CDR3 is TGTGCCAGCAGCTCTACCGGGACAGGGAAAAGCAGTCAGCCCCAGCATTTT.

V is TRBV28 and J is TRBJ1-5; TRBD1 matches at 9 bases. This CDR3 is built from 15 residues. V trimming: 7 bases; J trimming: 3 bases; junction bases outside the gene matches: 7. Per germline, CDR1 MDHEN and CDR2 SYDVKM. The CDR3 coding sequence is TGTGCCAGCAAGCAGGACAGGGGATACAATCAGCCCCAGCATTTT. Amino acid sequence: CASKQDRGYNQPQHF.

The rearrangement joins TRBV5-1 to TRBJ1-1, with D possibly matching TRBD1 (6 bases). The V end was cut by 4 bases, the J end by 5 bases, with 18 bases between. The CDR3 is 15 residues long. Germline CDR1 and CDR2: SGHRS and YFSETQ. The CDR3 region has the DNA TGCGCCAGCAGCGGGGGCGGTCCTGAGGGGACTGAAGCTTTCTTT. This encodes CASSGGGPEGTEAFF.

The CDR3 loop is CASSFGSGASYEQYF. The CDR3 DNA sequence: TGTGCCAGCAGCTTTGGATCGGGAGCTTCCTACGAGCAGTACTTC. The chain has TRBV11-2 and TRBJ2-7; D may be TRBD2 (6 bases). The CDR3 consists of 15 residues. Deletions cut 3 bases from V and 1 base from J, with 13 bases between. The germline V gene encodes CDR1 SGHAT and CDR2 FQNNGV.

This sequence joins TRBV4-1 and TRBJ2-4, with D unresolved. CDR3 size: 14 residues. Germline-derived CDR1 and CDR2 are MGHRA and YSYEKL. The V end lost 4 bases, the J end lost 6 bases, and 13 bases lay between the germline ends. CDR3 loop: CASSRIRSGNIQYF. CDR3 in DNA: TGCGCCAGCAGCCGCATACGGTCGGGAAACATTCAGTACTTC.

Here the CDR3 reads CASSPRAGYSYEQYF. The CDR3 coding sequence is TGTGCCAGCAGCCCGCGAGCGGGGTACTCCTACGAGCAGTACTTC. This sequence joins TRBV5-6 and TRBJ2-7; 7 nucleotides match TRBD2. V was pared by 4 bases and J by 0 bases, with 7 bases of the junction left unmatched. The CDR3 loop spans 15 amino acids. Germline V gene data show CDR1 as SGHDT and CDR2 as YYEEEE.

The V call is TRBV28, the J call TRBJ1-1; 9 bases fit TRBD1. The J segment lost 10 bases and the V segment lost 6 bases, leaving 12 bases of the junction unmatched. Per the germline V gene, CDR1 is MDHEN and CDR2 is SYDVKM. This CDR3 contains 14 residues. CDR3 sequence: CASRGTTGGWGAFF. The CDR3 bases are TGTGCCAGCAGAGGGACTACAGGGGGCTGGGGAGCTTTCTTT.

The chain has TRBV7-8 and TRBJ1-3, with unresolved D. The V gene's germline CDR1 is SGHVS and CDR2 FQNEAQ. The CDR3 has 18 amino acids. V was clipped by 2 bases and J by 0 bases, with 17 bases between them. CDR3: CASSLRGAGDFSGNTIYF. As DNA, the CDR3 is TGTGCCAGCAGCTTACGCGGCGCCGGCGATTTCTCTGGAAACACCATATATTTT.

This clone was observed a single time. The genes are TRBV9 and TRBJ2-7, with 9 bases matching TRBD1. Germline V gene data show CDR1 as SGDLS and CDR2 as YYNGEE. With V trimmed by 4 bases and J by 2 bases, 4 bases remained unmatched. The CDR3 runs 14 residues. Written as DNA, the CDR3 is TGTGCCAGCAGCTCCCGGGACAGGGCCTACGAGCAGTACTTC. This codes for CASSSRDRAYEQYF.

As DNA, the CDR3 is TGTGCCAGCCGCGCTAGCGGGGGGCCCCACTCCTACAATGAGCAGTTCTTC. It encodes CASRASGGPHSYNEQFF. The V gene is TRBV27, the J gene TRBJ2-1; 11 nucleotides align to TRBD2. The V gene's germline CDR1 is MNHEY and CDR2 SMNVEV (reference sequence). V lost 8 bases to trimming and J lost 0 bases; unmatched junction nucleotides: 9. There are 17 residues in the CDR3.

This chain uses TRBV28 with TRBJ2-7, with 7 nucleotides matching TRBD2. Germline CDR1 and CDR2: MDHEN and SYDVKM. The CDR3 contains 15 residues. The trim removed 6 bases at V and 0 bases at J, leaving 8 bases unmatched. The CDR3 nucleotides are TGTGCCAGCAGGAGTGGGGGGGGTGGCTCCTACGAGCAGTACTTC. Protein sequence: CASRSGGGGSYEQYF.

The chain employs TRBV4-3 and TRBJ1-2, with 7 bases aligning to TRBD1. CDR3 length equals 15 residues. J was trimmed by 5 bases and V by 0 bases; bases with no gene match: 6. Germline-derived CDR1 and CDR2 are LGHNA and YSLEER. The chain's CDR3 is CASSQEGRGHYGYTF. CDR3 nucleotides: TGCGCCAGCAGCCAAGAGGGTAGGGGGCATTATGGCTACACCTTC.

The CDR3 loop is CASSQGQGGKYQPQHF. The CDR3 DNA follows: TGTGCCAGCAGCCAGGGACAGGGGGGGAAGTATCAGCCCCAGCATTTT. V gene TRBV7-2 combines with J gene TRBJ1-5, with TRBD1 identical over 11 bases. Germline trimming cut 5 bases from V and 5 bases from J; bases unmatched to any gene: 8. The CDR3 length is 16 residues. The V gene's germline CDR1 is SGHTA and CDR2 FQGNSA.

This rearrangement joins TRBV5-1 to TRBJ2-7; 11 bases align to TRBD2. Per the germline V gene, CDR1 is SGHRS and CDR2 is YFSETQ. The CDR3 loop spans 17 amino acids. After removal of 0 bases from V and 0 bases from J, the junction contained 5 bases not matched to a gene. The CDR3 coding sequence is TGCGCCAGCAGCTTGGGTCTAGCGGGGGGTTCCTCCTACGAGCAGTACTTC. This translates into CASSLGLAGGSSYEQYF.